Each of the 29 T cell receptor beta chains below was sequenced from the same sample in a study of blood T cell repertoires in COVID-19. The data were produced by immunoSEQ multiplex PCR, yet TCRdb's version contains in-frame clones alone and is incomplete. Of some 100,000 clones detected, just over 90% appear once; the ten largest clones hold roughly 0.99%. Sequenced input: peripheral blood. The receptors were sampled from a man aged 60 to 69 with acute or convalescent COVID-19.

This chain connects TRBV5-6 to TRBJ1-2; D not certain. The V gene lost 2 bases and the J gene lost 7 bases, with 9 bases spanning the gap. CDR1 and CDR2 (germline): SGHDT, YYEEEE. The CDR3 totals 12 residues. The CDR3 DNA reads TGTGCCAGCAGCTTCTTATCGTCTGGCTACACCTTC. Its translation: CASSFLSSGYTF.

This clone was recorded only once. V and J are TRBV19 and TRBJ1-5; D remains unclear. CDR3 size: 15 residues. V was trimmed by 8 bases and J by 2 bases, leaving 16 bases between them. Per the germline V gene, CDR1 is LNHDA and CDR2 is SQIVND (reference sequence). CDR3 sequence: CASVATRRGNQPQHF. The DNA for the CDR3 is TGTGCCAGTGTTGCAACGAGGAGGGGCAATCAGCCCCAGCATTTT.

CDR3 in DNA: TGTGCCACCAATGACCGAGCTTTATCCTACGAGCAGTACTTC. This codes for CATNDRALSYEQYF. The chain links TRBV10-3 to TRBJ2-7; no firm D call. Trimming took off 10 bases at V and 1 base at J, with 17 bases between the two ends. The CDR3 is 14 amino acids. Germline V gene lookup returns CDR1 ENHRY and CDR2 SYGVKD.

The rearrangement joins TRBV19 to TRBJ2-1; 8 positions agree with TRBD2. CDR3 length equals 16 residues. V trimming: 4 bases; J trimming: 7 bases; junction bases outside the gene matches: 12. The germline V gene has CDR1 LNHDA and CDR2 SQIVND (reference sequence). CDR3 amino acids: CASSTPLAGNRNEQFF. The CDR3 region has the DNA TGTGCCAGTAGTACCCCCTTAGCGGGGAATAGGAATGAGCAGTTCTTC.

The chain employs TRBV3-1 (or the pseudogene TRBV3-2) and TRBJ1-1; no clear D. Per the germline V gene, CDR1 is LGHDT and CDR2 is YNNKEL (reference sequence). The CDR3 consists of 14 residues. Trimming took 0 bases from V and 5 from J, leaving 10 bases between them. The CDR3 spells CASSQDPAKTEAFF. CDR3 nucleotide sequence: TGTGCCAGCAGCCAAGATCCCGCGAAAACTGAAGCTTTCTTT.

The chain employs TRBV7-2 and TRBJ2-1; no firm D call. V lost 1 base and J 0 bases, leaving 4 bases between the germline ends. Per the germline V gene, CDR1 is SGHTA and CDR2 is FQGNSA. This CDR3 has 14 residues. The DNA for the CDR3 is TGTGCCAGCAGCTTAGTAATCTCCTACAATGAGCAGTTCTTC. Its translation is CASSLVISYNEQFF.

The V gene is TRBV2, the J gene TRBJ1-1; unclear D gene. This CDR3 region has 12 residues. V lost 5 bases and J 0 bases, leaving 4 bases between the germline ends. Germline V gene sequence: CDR1 SNHLY, CDR2 FYNNEI. CDR3 in amino acids: CASSQMNTEAFF. In nucleotides, the CDR3 is TGTGCCAGCAGTCAAATGAACACTGAAGCTTTCTTT.

The V and J genes are TRBV5-1 and TRBJ1-1; 8 nucleotides line up with TRBD1. CDR1 and CDR2 from the germline V gene are SGHRS and YFSETQ. The CDR3 sequence is 14 residues long. V lost 3 bases, J lost 5 bases, and 6 bases stayed unmatched. The DNA of the CDR3 is TGCGCCAGCAGCTCCGGACAGGGATCGACTGAAGCTTTCTTT. Protein product: CASSSGQGSTEAFF.

This sequence joins TRBV5-8 and TRBJ2-6, with D unresolved. V was trimmed by 2 bases and J by 0 bases, leaving 6 bases between them. Germline-derived CDR1 and CDR2 are SGHTS and YDEGEE. The length of the CDR3 is 15 residues. CDR3 nucleotides: TGTGCCAGCAGCTTTACGGTCTCTGGGGCCAACGTCCTGACTTTC. Its translation: CASSFTVSGANVLTF.

The V and J genes are TRBV3-1 (or the pseudogene TRBV3-2) and TRBJ2-2; 12 nucleotides line up with TRBD2. The germline V gene has CDR1 LGHDT and CDR2 YNNKEL (reference sequence). The CDR3 spans 15 residues. V was clipped by 1 base and J by 6 bases; unmatched bases: 0. The CDR3, as DNA: TGTGCCAGCAGCCAAGGGACTAGCGGGGCCGGGGAGCTGTTTTTT. The encoded protein is CASSQGTSGAGELFF.

J is TRBJ1-2 and V is TRBV5-5; D remains unclear. The V end was cut by 4 bases, the J end by 7 bases, with 23 bases between. This CDR3 region has 16 residues. From germline, CDR1 is SGHKS and CDR2 YYEKEE (reference sequence). In DNA, the CDR3 is TGTGCCAGCAGCCCAAACTTGGACCCCGGGGTCCGTGGCTACACCTTC. Translated: CASSPNLDPGVRGYTF.

The chain recombines TRBV18 with TRBJ1-3; D is unclear. With 6 bases removed from V and 2 bases from J, the gap between germline ends came to 11 bases. The CDR3 extends over 14 amino acids. CDR1 and CDR2 from the germline V gene are KGHSH and LQKENI. CDR3 loop: CASSRAGTGNTIYF. The DNA for the CDR3 is TGTGCCAGCTCGCGGGCGGGGACTGGAAACACCATATATTTT. Full variable domain (remainder filled in from reference TRBV18 and TRBJ1-3): NAGVMQNPRHLVRRRGQEARLRCSPMKGHSHVYWYRQLPEEGLKFMVYLQKENIIDESGMPKERFSAEFPKEGPSILRIQQVVRGDSAAYFCASSRAGTGNTIYFGEGSWLTVV.

V usage is TRBV5-6 and J usage is TRBJ2-3; TRBD1 might be the D (5 bases). This CDR3 region has 13 residues. Germline V lookup: CDR1 SGHDT, CDR2 YYEEEE. V lost 2 bases to trimming and J lost 1 base, with 5 bases between them. This CDR3 reads CASSFRGTDTQYF. As DNA, the CDR3 is TGTGCCAGCAGCTTCAGGGGCACAGATACGCAGTATTTT.

V usage is TRBV2 and J usage is TRBJ1-4, with D perhaps matching TRBD1 (5 bases). This CDR3 is built from 14 residues. The germline V gene encodes CDR1 SNHLY and CDR2 FYNNEI. V dropped 7 bases and J dropped 6 bases, with 15 bases sitting between them. Here the CDR3 DNA reads TGTGCCAGCAATATCCGGAGGGGCCATGAAAAACTGTTTTTT. This translates into CASNIRRGHEKLFF. The entire variable domain, with the rest obtained from reference TRBV2 and TRBJ1-4, is as follows: EPEVTQTPSHQVTQMGQEVILRCVPISNHLYFYWYRQILGQKVEFLVSFYNNEISEKSEIFDDQFSVERPDGSNFTLKIRSTKLEDSAMYFCASNIRRGHEKLFFGSGTQLSVL.

The genes are TRBV7-2 and TRBJ1-2, with D perhaps TRBD1 (6 bases). V was shortened by 5 bases and J by 5 bases, with 12 bases between the two germline ends. Germline-derived CDR1 and CDR2 are SGHTA and FQGNSA. The CDR3 covers 13 residues. The CDR3 here is CASSPRQDYGYTF. The CDR3 DNA follows: TGTGCCAGCAGCCCACGACAGGATTATGGCTACACCTTC.

The chain is built from TRBV27 and TRBJ2-5; 8 positions agree with TRBD2. Germline lookup yields CDR1 MNHEY and CDR2 SMNVEV (reference sequence). V trimming: 6 bases; J trimming: 5 bases; junction bases outside the gene matches: 11. This CDR3 has 15 amino acids. Written as DNA, the CDR3 is TGTGCCAGCAGAGGAGGACTAGCCTCCTACGAGACCCAGTACTTC. Translating gives CASRGGLASYETQYF.

This chain connects TRBV5-4 to TRBJ1-1, with TRBD1 matching over 7 bases. Germline CDR1 SGHNT, CDR2 YYREEE (reference sequence). CDR3 length: 12 residues. The V and J ends lost 4 bases and 7 bases, in that order; junction bases with no gene match: 4. CDR3 sequence reads: CASSMTGFEAFF. CDR3 coding DNA: TGTGCCAGCAGCATGACAGGGTTTGAAGCTTTCTTT.

This sequence joins TRBV28 and TRBJ1-2; D is possibly TRBD1 (5 bases). CDR3 length: 15 residues. CDR1 and CDR2 from the germline V gene are MDHEN and SYDVKM. V lost 2 bases and J lost 4, with 14 bases in between. In DNA form, the CDR3 reads TGTGCCAGCAGTTTACCGGGGGGGACTCCCTATGGCTACACCTTC. It encodes CASSLPGGTPYGYTF.

This sequence joins TRBV24-1 and TRBJ1-1; D is possibly TRBD1 (6 bases). Trimming left V 8 bases short and J 7 bases short, with 10 bases between. This CDR3 comprises 11 residues. Germline-derived CDR1 and CDR2 are KGHDR and SFDVKD. In DNA, the CDR3 is TGTGCCACCACAGGGGAGGGTGAAGCTTTCTTT. This codes for CATTGEGEAFF.

This sequence joins TRBV6-5 and TRBJ2-5; the match to TRBD1 covers 8 bases. The ends lost 6 bases at V and 5 bases at J; junction bases unmatched: 8. Germline CDR1 MNHEY, CDR2 SVGAGI. This CDR3 spans 14 amino acids. The CDR3, as DNA: TGTGCCAGCAGCGGCCGACAGGGGCAGGAGACCCAGTACTTC. Its protein product is CASSGRQGQETQYF.

The genes are TRBV6-5 and TRBJ2-1; 7 bases are shared with TRBD1. Germline-derived CDR1 and CDR2 are MNHEY and SVGAGI. The CDR3 has 15 residues. The V and J ends lost 6 bases and 4 bases, in that order; junction bases with no gene match: 9. Here the CDR3 reads CASSPGTALYNEQFF. The CDR3 DNA sequence: TGTGCCAGCAGCCCCGGGACAGCCTTGTACAATGAGCAGTTCTTC.

The chain links TRBV24-1 to TRBJ2-4, with a possible D match to TRBD2 (7 bases). V was pared by 5 bases and J by 3 bases, with 13 bases between. The germline V gene encodes CDR1 KGHDR and CDR2 SFDVKD. This CDR3 has 15 amino acids. In DNA, the CDR3 is TGTGCCACCAGTGCCGTAGGGGGGGACAAAAACATTCAGTACTTC. Protein sequence: CATSAVGGDKNIQYF.

This chain's CDR3 is CASSRTGHSPLHF. The DNA for the CDR3 is TGTGCCAGCAGTCGAACAGGGCATTCACCCCTCCACTTT. The chain recombines TRBV28 with TRBJ1-6; weak D call: TRBD1 (6 bases). Germline values: CDR1 MDHEN, CDR2 SYDVKM. V lost 5 bases, J lost 8 bases, and 10 bases lay in between. The CDR3 is 13 residues long.

The chain links TRBV11-3 to TRBJ2-2; D is unclear. Germline values: CDR1 SGHNT, CDR2 YENEEA. The ends were cut back, 2 bases at V and 6 bases at J, with 4 bases in the middle. The CDR3 has 12 residues. The DNA for the CDR3 is TGTGCCAGCAGCTTATCGGCCGGGGAGCTGTTTTTT. This codes for CASSLSAGELFF.

The rearrangement uses TRBV2 and TRBJ2-3, with 10 bases matching TRBD1. The CDR3 has 17 residues. CDR1 and CDR2 from the germline V gene are SNHLY and FYNNEI. J was trimmed by 4 bases and V by 0 bases; bases with no gene match: 7. DNA of the CDR3: TGTGCCAGCAGTGAAGCCAAGAGGACAGGGGGACCAGATACGCAGTATTTT. Its protein product is CASSEAKRTGGPDTQYF.

The chain links TRBV5-1 to TRBJ1-1; D perhaps matches TRBD1 (5 bases). Germline lookup yields CDR1 SGHRS and CDR2 YFSETQ. The CDR3 contains 14 residues. V lost 0 bases, J lost 6 bases, and 12 bases lay in between. CDR3 coding DNA: TGCGCCAGCAGCTTGGAAGGGGATCGCCCTGAAGCTTTCTTT. Its protein product is CASSLEGDRPEAFF.

The J gene is TRBJ1-5, the V gene TRBV9; D unclear. This CDR3 contains 13 residues. Trimming took off 4 bases at V and 3 bases at J, with 8 bases between the two ends. Germline V gene lookup returns CDR1 SGDLS and CDR2 YYNGEE. This CDR3 is CASSSRDNQPQHF. The CDR3 bases are TGTGCCAGCAGCTCCCGGGACAATCAGCCCCAGCATTTT. Together with reference TRBV9 and TRBJ1-5, the CDR3 gives the full variable domain: DSGVTQTPKHLITATGQRVTLRCSPRSGDLSVYWYQQSLDQGLQFLIQYYNGEERAKGNILERFSAQQFPDLHSELNLSSLELGDSALYFCASSSRDNQPQHFGDGTRLSIL.

The chain employs TRBV30 and TRBJ1-1, with D possibly TRBD1 on 5 matching bases. Germline V lookup: CDR1 GTSNPN, CDR2 SVGIG (reference sequence). Trimming pared 3 bases from V and 5 bases from J, leaving 7 bases between. This CDR3 is built from 11 residues. CDR3 sequence: CAWRGRTEAFF. CDR3 in DNA: TGTGCCTGGAGGGGGCGGACTGAAGCTTTCTTT.

The chain combines TRBV7-3 with TRBJ1-6, with D uncertain. This CDR3 spans 13 amino acids. CDR1 is SGHTA and CDR2 is FQGTGA in the germline V gene. V was cut by 0 bases and J by 11 bases, with 8 bases left in between. The CDR3 here is CASSLTVSAPLHF. CDR3 in DNA: TGTGCCAGCAGCTTAACCGTTTCTGCACCCCTCCACTTT.